This entry is about one T cell receptor (beta chain). Many counts were recorded for this clone. It has no known antigen specificity. Qualities for individual bases were not recorded, and no much larger clone is one base off. Enrolling through a virtual design, the prospective study's participants ranged in age from roughly 18 to 95 years and lived across roughly 24 United States geographic areas. In the prospective study, cohorts were assigned on the basis of participant-reported clinical history obtained from a screening survey and a study questionnaire. Recovered participants in ImmuneRACE Cohort 3 were defined as having two consecutive negative NP/OP PCR tests, clearance from a healthcare professional, or resolution of symptoms. In the prospective study, whole blood, serum and a nasopharyngeal or oropharyngeal swab were collected from each participant by mobile phlebotomists. Participants in the prospective study had the option to provide additional blood draws and questionnaires over a roughly 2-month period. Before DNA extraction, prospective study blood samples were shipped either frozen or at room temperature.

The sample belongs to a study of blood T cell repertoires in COVID-19 (TCRdb year 2020). As for the study more broadly: Collaborator samples came from the United States, Italy and Spain and covered acute and convalescent phases of COVID-19. The prospective study material was composed of cDNA or gDNA derived from T cells, B-cell-depleted T cells, or PBMCs. Deeply sampled blood TCRbeta repertoires from subjects exposed to, actively infected with, or recovered from COVID-19 were included in the dataset. The repertoires were released in a freely available public database intended as a resource for research on the immune response to SARS-CoV-2. The samples were drawn from the first 160 participants of the ongoing ImmuneRACE study and from under 1,500 subjects provided by 6 global collaborators. The sample metadata nearly always contained a de-identified subject ID, COVID-19 status, age in years and sex. Where HLA class I and class II types were available, the types were taken from metadata supplied by the sample provider, not from assay-based typing. What the work shows at the level of the full study, not this receptor alone: How much clinical and demographic metadata was included differed by source and by participant, and the metadata was provided uncurated.

CDR1 and CDR2 are drawn from the germline V gene: SGHRS, YFSETQ. After removal of 8 bases from V and 10 bases from J, the junction retains 11 bases not matched to a gene. The CDR3 contains 15 residues, cysteine and phenylalanine counted. Only the CDR3 DNA stays, 45 bases, in frame from base 1. The immunoSEQ Assay, a bias-controlled multiplex PCR, was used to amplify TCRbeta CDR3 regions from genomic DNA. As for how the authors treated the data: The number of nucleated cells in each sample was estimated from the amplification of reference gene primers within the assay. Sequence reads were collapsed and filtered to measure the absolute abundance of every unique TCRbeta CDR3 rearrangement. For each sample, productive Simpson clonality was calculated as the square root of Simpson's diversity index across productive rearrangements. TCRdb provides this immuneACCESS table in a form limited to in-frame rearrangements. Some clones are lacking; in checked studies, under half of them reflect an unresolved V gene, and why the rest are absent is not known. The V and J calls and clone size come from that table; D and trimming were worked out from the DNA. Counted in this sample were nearly 200,000 clones; 89% of them appeared once. 6.5% to 9% of the sample is in the top ten clones.

The source is a woman aged 18-29 years who had recovered from COVID-19. This sequence uses TRBV5-1 and TRBJ1-6, and 11 junctional nucleotides match TRBD1. Sequenced input: PBMCs or T cells enriched from blood (not recorded which). CDR3 region: CASQPGQGVNSPLHF. The nucleotides are TGCGCCAGTCAACCGGGACAGGGGGTTAACTCACCCCTCCACTTT.